The sequence of this TCR beta chain was determined in a study of T cells after yellow fever vaccination. TCRdb re-called the 5' RACE reads with MiXCR, one entry per CDR3 protein. The sample has 510,000 or so distinct CDR3 sequences; roughly 21% are singletons. The source is a man between 25 and 39 years old who received the YFV17D yellow fever vaccine. The sample here was PBMCs, taken 15 days after the yellow fever booster vaccination.

Written as DNA, the CDR3 is TGCGCCAGCAGCTTGGAGACCCTTAGCTCCTACGAGCAGTACTTC. Translation: CASSLETLSSYEQYF. The chain carries TRBV5-1 and TRBJ2-7; no firm D call. The V gene's germline CDR1 is SGHRS and CDR2 YFSETQ. Between the trimmed V and J ends, which lost 0 bases and 0 bases, there was a span of 10 bases. This CDR3 has 15 residues.